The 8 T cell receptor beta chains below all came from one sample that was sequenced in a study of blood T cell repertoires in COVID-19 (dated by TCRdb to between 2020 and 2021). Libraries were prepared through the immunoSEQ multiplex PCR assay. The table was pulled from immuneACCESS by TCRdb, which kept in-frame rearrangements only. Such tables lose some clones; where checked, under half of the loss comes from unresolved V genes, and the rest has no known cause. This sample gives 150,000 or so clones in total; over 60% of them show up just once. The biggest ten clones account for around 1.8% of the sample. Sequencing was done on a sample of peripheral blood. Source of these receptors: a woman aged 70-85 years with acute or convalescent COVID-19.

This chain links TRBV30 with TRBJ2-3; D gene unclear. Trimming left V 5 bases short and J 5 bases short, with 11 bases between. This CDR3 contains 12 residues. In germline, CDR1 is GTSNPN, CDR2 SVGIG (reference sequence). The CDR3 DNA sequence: TGTGCCTGGGTAGCTCTGGGAGATACGCAGTATTTT. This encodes CAWVALGDTQYF.

This CDR3 reads CASSAEGYTGELFF. CDR3 in DNA: TGTGCCAGCAGTGCAGAGGGATACACCGGGGAGCTGTTTTTT. The rearrangement links TRBV7-3 to TRBJ2-2; possibly TRBD2 for D (5 bases). Trimming shortened V by 6 bases and J by 3 bases, and 11 bases separated the two germline ends. Germline V gene data show CDR1 as SGHTA and CDR2 as FQGTGA. The CDR3 loop spans 14 amino acids.

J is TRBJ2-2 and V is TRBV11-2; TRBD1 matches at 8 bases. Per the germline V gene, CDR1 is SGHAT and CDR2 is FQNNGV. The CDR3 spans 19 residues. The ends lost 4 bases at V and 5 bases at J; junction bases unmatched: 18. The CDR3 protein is CASSSLLNGQGAVTGELFF. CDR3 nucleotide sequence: TGTGCCAGCAGCTCCCTACTTAATGGACAGGGAGCGGTGACCGGGGAGCTGTTTTTT.

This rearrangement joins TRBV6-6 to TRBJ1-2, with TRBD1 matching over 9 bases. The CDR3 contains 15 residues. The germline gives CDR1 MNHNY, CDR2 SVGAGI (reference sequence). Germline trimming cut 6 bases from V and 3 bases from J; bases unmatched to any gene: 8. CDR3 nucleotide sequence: TGTGCCAGCAGCCAGAGGACAGGGGCTCACTATGGCTACACCTTC. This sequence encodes CASSQRTGAHYGYTF.

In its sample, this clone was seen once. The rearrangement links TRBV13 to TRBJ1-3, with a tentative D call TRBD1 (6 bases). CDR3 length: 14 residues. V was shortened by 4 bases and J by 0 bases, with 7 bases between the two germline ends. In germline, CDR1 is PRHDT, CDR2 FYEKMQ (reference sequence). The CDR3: CASSSDSSGNTIYF. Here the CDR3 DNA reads TGTGCCAGCAGCTCGGACAGCTCTGGAAACACCATATATTTT.

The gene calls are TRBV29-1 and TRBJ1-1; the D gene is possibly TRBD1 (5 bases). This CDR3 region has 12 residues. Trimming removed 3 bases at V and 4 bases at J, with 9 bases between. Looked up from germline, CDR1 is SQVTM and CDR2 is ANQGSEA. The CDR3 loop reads CSVDRAVTEAFF. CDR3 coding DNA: TGCAGCGTTGACAGGGCCGTCACTGAAGCTTTCTTT.

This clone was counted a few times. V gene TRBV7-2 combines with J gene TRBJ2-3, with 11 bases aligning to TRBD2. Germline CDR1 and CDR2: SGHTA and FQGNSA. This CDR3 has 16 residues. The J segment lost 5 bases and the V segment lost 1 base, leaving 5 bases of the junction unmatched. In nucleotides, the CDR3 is TGTGCCAGCAGCTTAGTCTTTAGCGGGGGGGGAGATACGCAGTATTTT. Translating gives CASSLVFSGGGDTQYF.

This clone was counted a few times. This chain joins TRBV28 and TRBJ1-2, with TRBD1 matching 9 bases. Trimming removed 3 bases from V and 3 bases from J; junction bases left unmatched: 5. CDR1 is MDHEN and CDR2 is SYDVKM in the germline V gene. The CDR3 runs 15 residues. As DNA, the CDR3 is TGTGCCAGCAGTTTGGGGACAGGGCGAGACTATGGCTACACCTTC. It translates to CASSLGTGRDYGYTF.